The rows below give T cell receptor beta chains drawn from one sample of a study of cytomegalovirus exposure and HLA in healthy donors. Measured with immunoSEQ multiplex PCR; TCRdb has only the in-frame clones, and not every one. The profile shows some 120,000 clones, about 80% of them singletons. Material: PBMCs. The receptors here all came from a human donor in good health. CDR3s include the opening cysteine and the closing phenylalanine or tryptophan. The D gene is left open where the match is weak. Clone size is shown for a subset of rows, as once, few, many or a class of expanded clone.

d_gene,v_gene,abundance,j_gene,CDR3nt,CDR3aa
NA,TRBV6-5,NA,TRBJ1-2,TGTGCCATCTGGGGGGGCGCGGGGGAGTCCTATGGCTACACCTTC,CAIWGGAGESYGYTF
NA,TRBV27,NA,TRBJ1-5,TGTGCCAGCGGGTCTCGCGGAATGGGCAATCAGCCCCAGCATTTT,CASGSRGMGNQPQHF
TRBD2,TRBV4-1,NA,TRBJ2-5,TGCGCCAGCAGCCACCCGCCCCGGGGGGGCCAGGTAGGAGAGACCCAGTACTTC,CASSHPPRGGQVGETQYF
TRBD1,TRBV10-3,NA,TRBJ1-5,TGTGCCATCAGTGAGAGTACCTCCGGGACAGGGATCAATCAGCCCCAGCATTTT,CAISESTSGTGINQPQHF
NA,TRBV27,once,TRBJ2-7,TGTGCCAGCAGTTTCTGGGGAGGAGAGCAGTACTTC,CASSFWGGEQYF
NA,TRBV6-5,NA,TRBJ1-1,TGTGCCAGCTTGCGGAACACTGAAGCTTTCTTT,CASLRNTEAFF
NA,TRBV10-2,NA,TRBJ2-5,TGCGCCAGCAGTTTCCGGGACCAAGAGACCCAGTACTTC,CASSFRDQETQYF
NA,TRBV6-5,once,TRBJ2-7,TGTGCCAGCAGTTACTTTCAGGGCCTTGGGGCCCACGAGCAGTACTTC,CASSYFQGLGAHEQYF
NA,TRBV7-9,NA,TRBJ1-1,TGTGCCAGCAGCCTCGCAGTCGGGGTGAACACTGAAGCTTTCTTT,CASSLAVGVNTEAFF
TRBD2,TRBV6-5,NA,TRBJ2-7,TGTGCCAGCAGCCCTTGGGCGGGGGGGATCCACGAGCAGTACTTC,CASSPWAGGIHEQYF
NA,TRBV21-1,NA,TRBJ2-7,TGTGCCAGCAGCAAAGCACTTGGGGGGGCGGTACAGGGAAGATACTACGAGCAGTACTTC,CASSKALGGAVQGRYYEQYF
NA,TRBV6-5,NA,TRBJ2-7,TGTGCCAGCAGGGGGCCAGGGCTCTCCTACGAGCAGTACTTC,CASRGPGLSYEQYF
NA,TRBV5-1,NA,TRBJ1-3,TGCGCCAGCAGCTTGGACACGGGCACCATATATTTT,CASSLDTGTIYF
TRBD2,TRBV6-5,NA,TRBJ2-3,TGTGCCAGCAGGGCTAGCGGCTCAGATACGCAGTATTTT,CASRASGSDTQYF
TRBD1,TRBV15,NA,TRBJ1-1,TGTGCCACCAGCAAGCGACAGGGGACGAACACTGAAGCTTTCTTT,CATSKRQGTNTEAFF
NA,TRBV20-1,NA,TRBJ1-1,TGCAGTGCTAAGGGGACTGAAGCTTTCTTT,CSAKGTEAFF
NA,TRBV28,NA,TRBJ2-5,TGTGCCAGCAGTTTATCTCTCGAGAAAGCGGTCCAAGAGACCCAGTACTTC,CASSLSLEKAVQETQYF
NA,TRBV6-5,NA,TRBJ2-1,TGTGCCAGCAGTTACAGACAGAGCTCCTACAATGAGCAGTTCTTC,CASSYRQSSYNEQFF
NA,TRBV27,few,TRBJ1-5,TGTGCCAGCAGGGGCACCTACGATCAGCCCCAGCATTTT,CASRGTYDQPQHF
NA,TRBV10-1,NA,TRBJ2-7,TGCGCCAGCAGTGGCAGGGAGGTCTACGAGCAGTACTTC,CASSGREVYEQYF
NA,TRBV7-9,once,TRBJ2-1,TGTGCCAGCAGCTTAGATCGCGGCAATGAGCAGTTCTTC,CASSLDRGNEQFF
NA,TRBV7-9,NA,TRBJ2-7,TGTGCCAGCAGCTTAGAGTTGTCACTCCGAGGTCTCGAGCAGTACTTC,CASSLELSLRGLEQYF
TRBD1,TRBV25-1,NA,TRBJ1-2,TGTGCCAGCAGTGAATATCAGGGGGGAGCTAACTATGGCTACACCTTC,CASSEYQGGANYGYTF
TRBD2,TRBV7-8,NA,TRBJ2-5,TGTGCCAGCAGCTTAGCGCTAGGACTAGCGTTCGAGACCCAGTACTTC,CASSLALGLAFETQYF
NA,TRBV13,few,TRBJ2-7,TGTGCCAGCAGCCCGAGACTAGCCTACGAGCAGTACTTC,CASSPRLAYEQYF
TRBD1,TRBV28,NA,TRBJ1-2,TGTGCCAGCAGTTCGCCGGGACAGGGCCTTAACTATGGCTACACCTTC,CASSSPGQGLNYGYTF